The T cell receptor beta chain under discussion was sequenced for a study of neoadjuvant anti-PD-1 for oral cavity cancer. Study overall: Before surgery, most patients got three to four biweekly 3 mg/kg nivolumab doses.

J lost 2 bases, V lost 11 bases, and 15 bases had no gene match. The CDR3 spans 15 residues. Germline lookup yields CDR1 SGHTA and CDR2 FQGNSA. These oral cavity squamous cell carcinomas were HPV-negative and locally advanced. Analysis of PBMCs was direct, with no culture step. Data came from immunoSEQ multiplex PCR; TCRdb stores just in-frame clones and leaves some out. The sample yields around 31,000 clones, roughly 89% seen once. The receptor's source is a person aged 35-79 years with oral cavity squamous cell carcinoma. The rearrangement links TRBV7-2 to TRBJ2-7, with TRBD1 identical over 7 bases. The material was PBMCs, obtained before nivolumab (anti-PD-1) treatment. CDR3 protein: CASQPEWTGPYEQYF. CDR3 coding DNA: TGTGCCTCCCAGCCTGAGTGGACAGGCCCCTACGAGCAGTACTTC.